The next 4 T cell receptor beta chains were all read from a single sample in a study of T cells in Graves' hyperthyroidism and ophthalmopathy. Amplification of TCR beta CDR3 regions used RNA as the template. Initially, a first-round RT-PCR of the TCR CDR3 employed the HTBI primer set. TCRdb called the multiplex PCR reads again in MiXCR, with one record for every CDR3 protein. The sample shows about 420,000 distinct CDR3 sequences, roughly 13% of them seen only once. Sequenced sample: blood. These receptors were obtained from a young woman with Graves' hyperthyroidism.

The chain couples TRBV6-1 to TRBJ1-2; possibly TRBD1 for D (5 bases). Looked up from germline, CDR1 is MNHNS and CDR2 is SASEGT. V was clipped by 1 base and J by 4 bases, with 10 bases between them. CDR3 length equals 14 residues. The CDR3 protein is CASSEGEGSYGYTF. The DNA for the CDR3 is TGTGCCAGCAGTGAAGGCGAGGGGAGCTATGGCTACACCTTC.

This sequence joins TRBV7-2 and TRBJ1-1, with D hard to call. This CDR3 is built from 14 residues. Trimming shortened V by 3 bases and J by 1 base, and 9 bases separated the two germline ends. Germline-derived CDR1 and CDR2 are SGHTA and FQGNSA. Here the CDR3 DNA reads TGTGCCAGCAGCTTCGGGCGGCAGAACACTGAAGCTTTCTTT. This sequence encodes CASSFGRQNTEAFF.

This clonotype turned up a few times. This chain connects TRBV5-1 to TRBJ2-7; possible D gene TRBD1, 5 bases. Germline V gene data show CDR1 as SGHRS and CDR2 as YFSETQ. The CDR3 has 14 amino acids. V was clipped by 0 bases and J by 4 bases, with 11 bases between them. CDR3 in amino acids: CASSLAGMGYEQYF. The CDR3 DNA reads TGCGCCAGCAGCTTGGCAGGGATGGGTTACGAGCAGTACTTC.

The chain employs TRBV19 and TRBJ1-5; TRBD1 aligns across 9 bases. After removal of 5 bases from V and 10 bases from J, the junction contained 9 bases not matched to a gene. The germline gives CDR1 LNHDA, CDR2 SQIVND (reference sequence). The CDR3 length is 14 residues. The CDR3 DNA reads TGTGCCAGTAGTCCCCATGGGACAGGGAGCCCCCAGCATTTT. Translating gives CASSPHGTGSPQHF.